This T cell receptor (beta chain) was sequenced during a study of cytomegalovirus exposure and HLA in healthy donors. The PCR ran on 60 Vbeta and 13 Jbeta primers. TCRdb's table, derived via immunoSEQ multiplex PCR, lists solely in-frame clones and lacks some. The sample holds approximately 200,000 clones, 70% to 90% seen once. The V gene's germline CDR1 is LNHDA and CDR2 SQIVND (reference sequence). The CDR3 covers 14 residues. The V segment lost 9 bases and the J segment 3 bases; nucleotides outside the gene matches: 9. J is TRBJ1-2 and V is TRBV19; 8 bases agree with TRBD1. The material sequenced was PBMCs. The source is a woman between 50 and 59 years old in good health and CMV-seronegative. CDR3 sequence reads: CARQTGDPHYGYTF. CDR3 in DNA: TGTGCCAGACAGACAGGGGACCCACACTATGGCTACACCTTC. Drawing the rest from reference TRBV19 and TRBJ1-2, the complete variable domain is DGGITQSPKYLFRKEGQNVTLSCEQNLNHDAMYWYRQDPGQGLRLIYYSQIVNDFQKGDIAEGYSVSREKKESFPLTVTSAQKNPTAFYLCARQTGDPHYGYTFGSGTRLTVV.